A selection of T cell receptor beta chains follows, all from one sample in a study of T cell responses to AZD1222 COVID-19 vaccine. The method was immunoSEQ multiplex PCR; TCRdb's version includes in-frame clones alone and lacks a portion of them. The sample shows around 140,000 clones, approximately 90% of them seen only once. Sequenced material: peripheral blood, taken 28 days after the second AZD1222 dose. These receptors were collected from an adult who received the AZD1222 COVID-19 vaccine. Each CDR3 is given with its conserved first and last residue. D genes are given only for firm matches. Some rows mark clone size as missing; the rest say once, few, many or name a class of expanded clone.

size	J	V	D	CDR3	DNA
few	TRBJ1-1	TRBV28	-	CASSSQPNTEAFF	TGTGCCAGCAGTTCCCAGCCGAACACTGAAGCTTTCTTT
few	TRBJ2-5	TRBV4-1	-	CASSQEDPSRVETQYF	TGCGCCAGCAGCCAAGAGGATCCTAGCAGGGTAGAGACCCAGTACTTC
-	TRBJ1-3	TRBV10-3	TRBD1	CAISGTGELTDSGNTIYF	TGTGCCATCAGTGGGACAGGGGAACTTACCGACTCTGGAAACACCATATATTTT
-	TRBJ1-1	TRBV10-3	-	CAISPGAERASEAFF	TGTGCCATCAGCCCAGGAGCCGAGAGGGCCTCTGAAGCTTTCTTT
-	TRBJ1-2	TRBV27	TRBD1	CASSRADRVDYGYTF	TGTGCCAGCAGTAGAGCGGACAGGGTGGACTATGGCTACACCTTC
-	TRBJ1-2	TRBV18	-	CASSPQGGNGYTF	TGTGCCAGCTCACCGCAGGGTGGGAATGGCTACACCTTC
-	TRBJ2-1	TRBV5-1	-	CASMNGADSYNEQFF	TGCGCCAGCATGAACGGGGCGGACTCCTACAATGAGCAGTTCTTC
-	TRBJ2-2	TRBV2	-	CASSERLTSTGELFF	TGTGCCAGCAGTGAAAGGTTGACGAGTACCGGGGAGCTGTTTTTT
-	TRBJ2-5	TRBV7-3	-	CASSRTVTETQYF	TGTGCCAGCAGTCGGACAGTTACGGAGACCCAGTACTTC
-	TRBJ2-1	TRBV2	TRBD2	CASSDGGAVEQFF	TGTGCCAGCAGTGACGGGGGGGCAGTTGAGCAGTTCTTC
-	TRBJ2-1	TRBV5-1	-	CASSLGGRGGGNNEQFF	TGCGCCAGCAGCTTGGGAGGCAGGGGCGGGGGAAACAATGAGCAGTTCTTC
-	TRBJ2-7	TRBV7-8	-	CASSLGISYEQYF	TGTGCCAGCAGCTTAGGTATCTCCTACGAGCAGTACTTC
-	TRBJ1-2	TRBV24-1	TRBD1	CATSRDSNYGYTF	TGTGCCACCAGTCGGGACAGTAACTATGGCTACACCTTC
-	TRBJ1-1	TRBV3-1/TRBV3-2	-	CASSPKQGFGFDTEAFF	TGTGCCAGCAGCCCCAAACAGGGTTTTGGCTTCGACACTGAAGCTTTCTTT
-	TRBJ2-1	TRBV7-6	-	CASSTYRNYNEQFF	TGTGCCAGCAGCACATACAGGAACTACAATGAGCAGTTCTTC
-	TRBJ1-3	TRBV7-9	-	CASSRGDSGNTIYF	TGTGCCAGCAGTAGAGGGGACTCTGGAAACACCATATATTTT
-	TRBJ1-1	TRBV5-3	-	CARTPEGRRMNTEAFF	TGTGCCAGAACTCCGGAGGGGCGGCGAATGAACACTGAAGCTTTCTTT
-	TRBJ1-5	TRBV5-6	-	CASSLGGIGQPQHF	TGTGCCAGCAGCTTGGGAGGTATTGGTCAGCCCCAGCATTTT
-	TRBJ2-1	TRBV19	-	CASSIEGASSYNEQFF	TGTGCCAGTAGTATAGAGGGCGCGAGCTCCTACAATGAGCAGTTCTTC
-	TRBJ2-1	TRBV11-2	-	CASSPRVGMQFF	TGTGCCAGCAGCCCCCGGGTCGGAATGCAGTTCTTC
-	TRBJ2-5	TRBV3-1/TRBV3-2	TRBD2	CASSPGPTSGGDFETQYF	TGTGCCAGCAGCCCCGGCCCGACTAGCGGGGGAGATTTTGAGACCCAGTACTTC
-	TRBJ2-2	TRBV5-1	TRBD2	CASSPGTSGTGGELFF	TGCGCCAGCAGCCCGGGGACTAGCGGGACGGGCGGGGAGCTGTTTTTT
-	TRBJ1-2	TRBV7-2	-	CASSPRTSADYGYTF	TGTGCCAGCAGCCCCCGGACCTCGGCGGACTATGGCTACACCTTC
-	TRBJ2-5	TRBV3-1/TRBV3-2	TRBD2	CASSQDRTSGREYF	TGTGCCAGCAGCCAAGATAGGACTAGCGGAAGGGAGTACTTC
-	TRBJ2-2	TRBV5-5	TRBD1	CASSSDRGNTGELFF	TGTGCCAGCAGCTCGGACAGGGGGAACACCGGGGAGCTGTTTTTT
-	TRBJ1-2	TRBV6-1	-	CASSEVGAGNGYTF	TGTGCCAGCAGTGAAGTCGGGGCGGGGAATGGCTACACCTTC
-	TRBJ1-1	TRBV19	-	CASIDRDEAFF	TGTGCCAGTATCGACAGAGACGAAGCTTTCTTT
once	TRBJ2-2	TRBV9	-	CASSVAGGRTTGELFF	TGTGCCAGCAGCGTAGCCGGCGGTCGAACCACCGGGGAGCTGTTTTTT
-	TRBJ1-2	TRBV7-2	-	CASSEAGYGYTF	TGTGCCAGCAGCGAGGCAGGCTATGGCTACACCTTC
-	TRBJ2-5	TRBV7-8	-	CASSLGVSGVKEETQYF	TGTGCCAGCAGCTTAGGGGTTTCAGGGGTCAAGGAAGAGACCCAGTACTTC
-	TRBJ1-5	TRBV27	-	CASSFPRGPQHF	TGTGCCAGCAGTTTCCCTAGGGGGCCCCAGCATTTT
-	TRBJ1-6	TRBV5-1	-	CASSLRTASSYNSPLHF	TGCGCCAGCAGCTTAAGGACGGCGAGCTCCTATAATTCACCCCTCCACTTT
-	TRBJ2-1	TRBV27	TRBD2	CASSYPYGTRRGNEQFF	TGTGCCAGCAGTTACCCCTACGGGACTAGAAGGGGGAATGAGCAGTTCTTC
-	TRBJ2-7	TRBV15	TRBD1	CATRGTGSYEQYF	TGTGCCACCAGGGGGACAGGCTCCTACGAGCAGTACTTC
-	TRBJ2-5	TRBV2	TRBD1	CASSTDRAETQYF	TGTGCCAGCAGTACGGACAGGGCAGAGACCCAGTACTTC
-	TRBJ2-3	TRBV6-6	TRBD1	CASTRSSGGALKTDTQYF	TGTGCCAGCACTCGGTCATCAGGGGGCGCTTTAAAAACAGATACGCAGTATTTT
-	TRBJ1-1	TRBV14	TRBD1	CASSHTGGNTEAFF	TGTGCCAGCAGCCATACAGGGGGCAACACTGAAGCTTTCTTT
-	TRBJ2-7	TRBV9	TRBD2	CASSPRLAGPSYEQYF	TGTGCCAGCAGCCCTAGACTAGCGGGCCCCTCCTACGAGCAGTACTTC
-	TRBJ1-3	TRBV30	-	CAWGNSGNTIYF	TGTGCCTGGGGCAACTCTGGAAACACCATATATTTT
-	TRBJ2-2	TRBV14	-	CASSQEGFFERYKINTGELFF	TGTGCCAGCAGCCAGGAGGGGTTTTTCGAGCGCTATAAAATAAACACCGGGGAGCTGTTTTTT
-	TRBJ2-5	TRBV19	TRBD1	CASNPTGVETQYF	TGTGCCAGTAACCCCACAGGGGTTGAGACCCAGTACTTC
-	TRBJ1-4	TRBV6-6	TRBD1	CASDRGGNEKLFF	TGTGCCAGCGACAGGGGGGGAAATGAAAAACTGTTTTTT
-	TRBJ1-2	TRBV18	-	CASSPRTNNYGYTF	TGTGCCAGCTCACCACGGACAAATAACTATGGCTACACCTTC
-	TRBJ1-5	TRBV28	-	CASSPPTTLTSGPQHF	TGTGCCAGCAGTCCTCCTACGACATTGACTTCGGGGCCCCAGCATTTT
-	TRBJ2-1	TRBV24-1	-	CATSDSLRRGGAWFF	TGTGCCACCAGTGATTCCCTGAGACGTGGGGGGGCCTGGTTCTTC
-	TRBJ2-7	TRBV5-4	TRBD2	CASSVASGAYEQYF	TGTGCCAGCAGCGTCGCTAGCGGAGCCTACGAGCAGTACTTC
-	TRBJ1-2	TRBV18	-	CASSPGLSDLVGYTF	TGTGCCAGCTCACCGGGGTTATCGGATTTAGTCGGCTACACCTTC
-	TRBJ2-1	TRBV11-3	TRBD2	CASSLVAGGLGSYNEQFF	TGTGCCAGCAGCTTAGTAGCGGGAGGTTTGGGTTCCTACAATGAGCAGTTCTTC
-	TRBJ2-2	TRBV10-1	-	CASSESGNTGELFF	TGCGCCAGCAGTGAGTCGGGGAACACCGGGGAGCTGTTTTTT
few	TRBJ1-4	TRBV24-1	TRBD1	CATSDLPPWTGGKLFF	TGTGCCACCAGTGATTTGCCCCCTTGGACAGGGGGAAAACTGTTTTTT
-	TRBJ1-2	TRBV12-5	-	CASGYPGDDYGYTF	TGTGCTAGTGGTTATCCAGGGGACGACTATGGCTACACCTTC
-	TRBJ1-2	TRBV6-2/TRBV6-3	TRBD1	CASSFRQGAANYGYTF	TGTGCCAGCAGTTTTCGACAGGGGGCCGCGAACTATGGCTACACCTTC